Shown below are 16 T cell receptor beta chains from a single sample sequenced in a study of early T cells in non-severe SARS-CoV-2 infection. A single record per CDR3 protein comes from TCRdb applying MiXCR to the 5' RACE reads. Of approximately 69,000 distinct CDR3 sequences in the sample, over 10% are singletons; the top ten hold around 6%. This specimen was whole blood, taken at baseline. All receptors derive from an adult who was a healthcare worker with PCR-confirmed SARS-CoV-2 infection or an uninfected control (not recorded which).

This clonotype was counted between two and nine times. This rearrangement joins TRBV10-3 to TRBJ1-1; unclear D gene. The ends were cut back, 4 bases at V and 3 bases at J, with 12 bases in the middle. Germline lookup yields CDR1 ENHRY and CDR2 SYGVKD. The CDR3 covers 14 residues. Here the CDR3 DNA reads TGTGCCATCAGTGGATTGGACGGTTACACTGAAGCTTTCTTT. Encoded protein: CAISGLDGYTEAFF.

This clonotype was detected only a few times. The rearrangement links TRBV11-2 to TRBJ2-5; the D is unclear. The CDR3 is made up of 14 amino acids. The V gene's germline CDR1 is SGHAT and CDR2 FQNNGV. V dropped 5 bases and J dropped 5 bases, with 15 bases sitting between them. This CDR3 is CASSPRMELETQYF. The CDR3, as DNA: TGTGCCAGCAGCCCCCGCATGGAATTGGAGACCCAGTACTTC.

This clonotype was recorded many times. This chain uses TRBV10-3 with TRBJ1-2; 7 bases align to TRBD1. CDR1 ENHRY and CDR2 SYGVKD come from the germline V gene. With 3 bases clipped from V and 4 bases from J, the junction kept 8 bases outside the gene matches. The CDR3 is made up of 15 amino acids. The CDR3 is CAISERDRASYGYTF. As DNA, the CDR3 is TGTGCCATCAGTGAACGGGACAGAGCCTCCTATGGCTACACCTTC.

This sequence joins TRBV12-3 or TRBV12-4 and TRBJ2-1; 7 nucleotides agree with TRBD2. V dropped 7 bases and J dropped 7; count of bases not matched to a gene: 13. This CDR3 is built from 15 residues. CDR3 in amino acids: CASTPGGRAMNEQFF. CDR3 nucleotide sequence: TGTGCCAGCACCCCGGGCGGGAGAGCTATGAATGAGCAGTTCTTC.

The rearrangement uses TRBV12-3 or TRBV12-4 and TRBJ1-2; D may be TRBD1 (6 bases). CDR3 length: 13 residues. V was cut by 6 bases and J by 6 bases, with 14 bases left in between. CDR3 sequence reads: CASSISGVHGYTF. DNA for the CDR3: TGTGCCAGCAGCATATCAGGGGTTCATGGCTACACCTTC.

V is TRBV7-9 and J is TRBJ2-5, with TRBD2 identical over 7 bases. The germline V gene encodes CDR1 SEHNR and CDR2 FQNEAQ (reference sequence). CDR3 length: 15 amino acids. J gave up 6 bases and V 5 bases, and 12 bases lay outside the gene matches. The DNA for the CDR3 is TGTGCCAGCAGCCCCAAGTGGGGGGGTGAGAAGACCCAGTACTTC. It encodes CASSPKWGGEKTQYF.

This clonotype was counted at least ten times. The chain couples TRBV7-6 to TRBJ1-1; TRBD1 matches 8 bases. The germline V gene has CDR1 SGHVS and CDR2 FNYEAQ. J lost 3 bases, V lost 6 bases, and 9 bases had no gene match. The CDR3 sequence is 15 residues long. CDR3 sequence reads: CASRMGTGPHTEAFF. For the CDR3, the DNA is TGTGCCAGCAGGATGGGGACAGGCCCCCACACTGAAGCTTTCTTT.

By sample share, this clonotype is medium-sized. This sequence joins TRBV5-6 and TRBJ1-1; 9 nucleotides line up with TRBD1. CDR3 length equals 15 residues. Trimming took 4 bases from V and 1 from J; bases not matched to a gene: 5. Germline V gene data show CDR1 as SGHDT and CDR2 as YYEEEE. In DNA form, the CDR3 reads TGTGCCAGCAGCCTCCGGGACAGGGCGAACACTGAAGCTTTCTTT. This sequence encodes CASSLRDRANTEAFF.

This clonotype was observed a few times. The V gene is TRBV9, the J gene TRBJ2-3, with D possibly matching TRBD2 (6 bases). The CDR3 has 17 residues. The V gene lost 3 bases and the J gene lost 0 bases, with 17 bases spanning the gap. Germline values: CDR1 SGDLS, CDR2 YYNGEE. The DNA for the CDR3 is TGTGCCAGCAGCGAAACGGGGAGGCCCGGTAGCACAGATACGCAGTATTTT. Amino acids: CASSETGRPGSTDTQYF.

There are a few counts of this clonotype. The J gene is TRBJ1-3, the V gene TRBV5-1; D uncertain. CDR3 length equals 15 residues. The germline V and J ends were trimmed by 2 bases and 0 bases, with 9 bases remaining between them. Germline values: CDR1 SGHRS, CDR2 YFSETQ. The CDR3 sequence: CASSFGRISGNTIYF. In nucleotides, the CDR3 is TGCGCCAGCAGCTTCGGACGGATCTCTGGAAACACCATATATTTT.

The table lists this clonotype with a few counts. The chain joins TRBV12-3 or TRBV12-4 to TRBJ1-6; a possible D gene is TRBD1 (6 bases). The CDR3 is made up of 14 amino acids. V gave up 6 bases and J gave up 10 bases, with 16 bases separating them. CDR3 residues: CASRSGHLLSPLHF. The CDR3 bases are TGTGCCAGCAGATCGGGACACCTTCTGTCACCCCTCCACTTT.

The sample holds many counts of this clonotype. The CDR3 DNA reads as TGTGCCACCAGTGCGGACGGGGCGGATGAGCAGTTCTTC. Amino acid sequence: CATSADGADEQFF. The gene calls are TRBV24-1 and TRBJ2-1; D might be TRBD1 or TRBD2, each matching 5 bases. Trimming pared 5 bases from V and 8 bases from J, leaving 12 bases between. Germline values: CDR1 KGHDR, CDR2 SFDVKD. This CDR3 spans 13 amino acids.

This clonotype has only a few counts. This chain links TRBV29-1 with TRBJ1-2; D is undetermined. Germline CDR1 is SQVTM and CDR2 is ANQGSEA. V was cut by 5 bases and J by 6 bases, with 7 bases left in between. CDR3 length: 10 amino acids. The CDR3: CSVFIDGYTF. CDR3 in DNA: TGCAGCGTTTTCATAGATGGCTACACCTTC. Drawing the rest from reference TRBV29-1 and TRBJ1-2, the complete variable domain is SAVISQKPSRDICQRGTSLTIQCQVDSQVTMMFWYRQQPGQSLTLIATANQGSEATYESGFVIDKFPISRPNLTFSTLTVSNMSPEDSSIYLCSVFIDGYTFGSGTRLTVV.

J is TRBJ2-2 and V is TRBV19, with TRBD1 as a possible D gene (5 bases). In germline, CDR1 is LNHDA, CDR2 SQIVND (reference sequence). V was shortened by 5 bases and J by 4 bases, with 11 bases between the two germline ends. The CDR3 has 14 amino acids. CDR3 in amino acids: CASSQGVGTGELFF. CDR3 DNA: TGTGCCAGTAGTCAAGGGGTGGGCACCGGGGAGCTGTTTTTT.

Here the CDR3 reads CSATFNYGYTF. CDR3 DNA: TGCAGCGCGACTTTTAACTATGGCTACACCTTC. This chain connects TRBV29-1 to TRBJ1-2; the D is unclear. The CDR3 sequence is 11 residues long. In germline, CDR1 is SQVTM, CDR2 ANQGSEA. Deletions cut 7 bases from V and 1 base from J, with 7 bases between.

This clonotype has a count of ten or more. The chain carries TRBV4-1 and TRBJ2-7; TRBD1 matches 10 bases. CDR1 MGHRA and CDR2 YSYEKL come from the germline V gene. The length of the CDR3 is 14 residues. Trimming removed 4 bases from V and 6 bases from J; junction bases left unmatched: 6. CDR3 residues: CASSLGQGGLEQYF. The CDR3 DNA sequence: TGCGCCAGCAGCCTAGGACAGGGGGGCCTCGAGCAGTACTTC.